These 6 T cell receptor beta chains originate from one sample sequenced in a study of CD8 T cells in ankylosing spondylitis. Study conclusions and caveats: In ankylosing spondylitis blood, a motif of eight highly homologous TCR beta variants appeared characteristic.

MiXCR, applied by TCRdb to the 5' RACE reads, yields one record per CDR3 protein. The sample holds about 440,000 distinct CDR3 sequences, approximately 17% seen once. For these receptors, no antigen is known. The sequenced sample consisted of blood, either unsorted or a sorted T cell fraction (not recorded which). The receptors derive from a male donor with ankylosing spondylitis.

The chain is built from TRBV15 and TRBJ2-6; TRBD2 is a possible D gene (5 bases). Germline V gene sequence: CDR1 LNHNV, CDR2 YYDKDF (reference sequence). This CDR3 is built from 17 residues. The ends were cut back, 0 bases at V and 2 bases at J, with 11 bases in the middle. CDR3: CATSRDQQRAGANVLTF. As DNA, the CDR3 is TGTGCCACCAGCAGAGATCAGCAGAGGGCTGGGGCCAACGTCCTGACTTTC. Together with reference TRBV15 and TRBJ2-6, the CDR3 gives the full variable domain: DAMVIQNPRYQVTQFGKPVTLSCSQTLNHNVMYWYQQKSSQAPKLLFHYYDKDFNNEADTPDNFQSRRPNTSFCFLDIRSPGLGDTAMYLCATSRDQQRAGANVLTFGAGSRLTVL.

This clonotype has more than one count but fewer than ten. This chain links TRBV3-1 with TRBJ2-1; D call uncertain. The V gene lost 0 bases and the J gene lost 8 bases, with 8 bases spanning the gap. The CDR3 covers 13 residues. The germline V gene has CDR1 LGHDT and CDR2 YNNKEL (reference sequence). CDR3 loop: CASSQDSEYEQFF. In DNA form, the CDR3 reads TGTGCCAGCAGCCAAGATTCGGAGTATGAGCAGTTCTTC.

This clonotype has just a few counts. This chain links TRBV30 with TRBJ2-5; D is possibly TRBD1 (5 bases). Between the trimmed V and J ends, which lost 0 bases and 3 bases, there was a span of 8 bases. The germline V gene encodes CDR1 GTSNPN and CDR2 SVGIG (reference sequence). The length of the CDR3 is 13 residues. The chain's CDR3 is CAWSVQEKETQYF. The CDR3 DNA reads TGTGCCTGGAGTGTACAGGAAAAAGAGACCCAGTACTTC.

There are a few counts of this clonotype. This chain links TRBV20-1 with TRBJ2-1; 16 nucleotides agree with TRBD2. The J segment lost 3 bases and the V segment lost 6 bases, leaving 11 bases of the junction unmatched. Germline V gene data show CDR1 as DFQATT and CDR2 as SNEGSKA (reference sequence). The CDR3 loop spans 18 amino acids. In DNA, the CDR3 is TGCAGTGCGTCGGGACTAGCGGGGGGGCCAATTAGCTACAATGAGCAGTTCTTC. Amino acids: CSASGLAGGPISYNEQFF.

V usage is TRBV11-3 and J usage is TRBJ2-6; D ambiguous. Germline values: CDR1 SGHNT, CDR2 YENEEA. Trimming took off 3 bases at V and 1 base at J, with 4 bases between the two ends. The CDR3 runs 14 residues. CDR3 nucleotides: TGTGCCAGCAGCTTTAGATCTGGGGCCAACGTCCTGACTTTC. As protein: CASSFRSGANVLTF.

V gene TRBV5-1 combines with J gene TRBJ1-2, with D unresolved. This CDR3 contains 12 residues. Trimming took off 7 bases at V and 0 bases at J, with 7 bases between the two ends. Germline-derived CDR1 and CDR2 are SGHRS and YFSETQ. CDR3 sequence (DNA): TGCGCCAGCTCGCCCACTAACTATGGCTACACCTTC. Protein product: CASSPTNYGYTF.